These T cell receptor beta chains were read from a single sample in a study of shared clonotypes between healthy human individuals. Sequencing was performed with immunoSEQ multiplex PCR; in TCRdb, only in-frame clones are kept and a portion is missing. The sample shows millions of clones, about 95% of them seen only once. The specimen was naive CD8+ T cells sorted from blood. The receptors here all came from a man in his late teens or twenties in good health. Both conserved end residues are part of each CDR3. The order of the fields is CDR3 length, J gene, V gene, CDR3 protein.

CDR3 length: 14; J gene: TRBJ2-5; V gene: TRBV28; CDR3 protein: CASSFFSGGETQYF
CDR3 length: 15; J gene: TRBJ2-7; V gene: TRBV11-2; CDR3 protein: CASSLFGGSSYEQYF
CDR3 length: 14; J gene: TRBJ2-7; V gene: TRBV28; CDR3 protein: CASSLWDLSYEQYF
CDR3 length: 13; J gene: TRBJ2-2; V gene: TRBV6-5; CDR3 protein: CASSTTNTGELFF
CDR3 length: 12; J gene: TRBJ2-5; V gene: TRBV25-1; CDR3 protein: CASSAGWETQYF
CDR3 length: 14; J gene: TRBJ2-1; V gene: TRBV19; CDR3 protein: CASSIIGNYNEQFF
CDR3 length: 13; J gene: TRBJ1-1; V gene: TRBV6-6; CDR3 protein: CASSYSDPTEAFF
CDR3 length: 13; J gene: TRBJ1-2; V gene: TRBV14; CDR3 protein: CASSQAYTGTYTF
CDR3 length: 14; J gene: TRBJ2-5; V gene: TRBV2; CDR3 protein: CASSELGASETQYF
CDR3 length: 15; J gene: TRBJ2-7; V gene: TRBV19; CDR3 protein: CASSPGTSGYYEQYF
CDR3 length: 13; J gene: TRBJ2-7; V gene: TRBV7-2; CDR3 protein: CASTRGQIYEQYF
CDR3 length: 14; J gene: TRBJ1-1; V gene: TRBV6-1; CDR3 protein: CAIRPPGGNTEAFF
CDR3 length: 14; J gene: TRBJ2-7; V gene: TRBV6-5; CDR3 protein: CASSSYGSSYEQYF
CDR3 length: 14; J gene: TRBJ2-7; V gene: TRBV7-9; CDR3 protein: CASSLWGATYEQYF
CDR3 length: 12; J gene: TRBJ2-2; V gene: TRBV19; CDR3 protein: CASGKNTGELFF
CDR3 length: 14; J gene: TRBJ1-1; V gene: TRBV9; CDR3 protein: CASSHQDRNTEAFF
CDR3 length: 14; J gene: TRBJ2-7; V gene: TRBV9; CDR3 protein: CASSPYSGGFEQYF
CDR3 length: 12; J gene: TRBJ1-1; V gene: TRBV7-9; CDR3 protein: CASSWAGAEAFF
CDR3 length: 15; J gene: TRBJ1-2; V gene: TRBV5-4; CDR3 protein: CASSLVSQGVDGYTF
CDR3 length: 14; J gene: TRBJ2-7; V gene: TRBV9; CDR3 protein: CASSRTRQDYEQYF
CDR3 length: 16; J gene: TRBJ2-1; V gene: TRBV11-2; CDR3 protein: CASSLDPQRGYNEQFF
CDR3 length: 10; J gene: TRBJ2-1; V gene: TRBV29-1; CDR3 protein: CSVYQGVWFF
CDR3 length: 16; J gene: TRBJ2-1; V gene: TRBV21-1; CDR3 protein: CASSKARRVGYNEQFF
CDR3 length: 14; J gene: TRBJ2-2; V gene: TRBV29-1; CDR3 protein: CSVVGPTNTGELFF
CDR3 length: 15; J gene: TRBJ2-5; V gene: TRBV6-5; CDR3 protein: CASSAGTGDQETQYF
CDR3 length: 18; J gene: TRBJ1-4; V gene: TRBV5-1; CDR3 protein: CASSLGQGGPLANEKLFF
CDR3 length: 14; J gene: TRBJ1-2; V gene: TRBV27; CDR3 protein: CASSYGQGNYGYTF
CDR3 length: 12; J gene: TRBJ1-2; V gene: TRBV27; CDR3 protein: CASRGQDYGYTF
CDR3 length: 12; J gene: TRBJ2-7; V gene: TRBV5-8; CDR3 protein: CASSLLSYEQYF
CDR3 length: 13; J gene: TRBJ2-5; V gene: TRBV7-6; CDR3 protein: CASSPTRWETQYF
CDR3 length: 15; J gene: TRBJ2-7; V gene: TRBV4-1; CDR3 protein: CASSPKRGNSYEQYF
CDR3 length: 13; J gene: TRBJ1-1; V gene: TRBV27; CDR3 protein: CASSLLASSEAFF
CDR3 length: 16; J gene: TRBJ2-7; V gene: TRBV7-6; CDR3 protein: CASSLAWDGSGDEQYF
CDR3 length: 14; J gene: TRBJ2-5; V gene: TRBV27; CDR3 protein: CASSLYGTEETQYF
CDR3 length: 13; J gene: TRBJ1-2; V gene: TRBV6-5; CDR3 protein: CASSYGGRDGYTF
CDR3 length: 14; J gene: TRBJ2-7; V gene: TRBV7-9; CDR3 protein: CASSSGQAGDEQYF
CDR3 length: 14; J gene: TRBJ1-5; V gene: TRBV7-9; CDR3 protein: CASSCIRSNQPQHF
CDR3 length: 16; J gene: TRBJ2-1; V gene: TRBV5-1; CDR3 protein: CASSLAAGVSFGEQFF
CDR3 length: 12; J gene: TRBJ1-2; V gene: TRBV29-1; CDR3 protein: CSVGQGDYGYTF